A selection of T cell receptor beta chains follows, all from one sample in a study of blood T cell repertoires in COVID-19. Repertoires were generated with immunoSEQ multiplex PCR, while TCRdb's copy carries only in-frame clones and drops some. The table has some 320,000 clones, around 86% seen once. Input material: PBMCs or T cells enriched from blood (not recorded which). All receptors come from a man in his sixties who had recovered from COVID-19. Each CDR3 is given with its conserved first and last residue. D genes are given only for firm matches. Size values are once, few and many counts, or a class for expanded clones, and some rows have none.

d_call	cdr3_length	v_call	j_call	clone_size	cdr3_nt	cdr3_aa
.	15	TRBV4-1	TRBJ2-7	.	TGCGCCAGCAGCCTTCGGACAGTGAGCTCCTACGAGCAGTACTTC	CASSLRTVSSYEQYF
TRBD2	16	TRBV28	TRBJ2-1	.	TGTGCCAGCAGCCCGGGGACTAGCGGATCGTACAATGAGCAGTTCTTC	CASSPGTSGSYNEQFF
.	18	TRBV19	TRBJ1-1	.	TGTGCCAGTAGGTCCTCCGGCAGGGGAAGGGCTGGGTACACTGAAGCTTTCTTT	CASRSSGRGRAGYTEAFF
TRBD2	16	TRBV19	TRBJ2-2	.	TGTGCCACCCAGGAATCCGGGACTAGCAATATCGGGGAGCTGTTTTTT	CATQESGTSNIGELFF
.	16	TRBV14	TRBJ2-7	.	TGTGCCAGCAGCCAAGTCGGTATACTAGGGGGCTACGAGCAGTACTTC	CASSQVGILGGYEQYF
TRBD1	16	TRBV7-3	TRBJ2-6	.	TGTGCCAGCAGCGAGACAGGGGGCTCTGGGGCCAACGTCCTGACTTTC	CASSETGGSGANVLTF
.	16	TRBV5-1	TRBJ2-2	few	TGCGCCAGCAGCTTGGGGCAGGGGGGAGACACCGGGGAGCTGTTTTTT	CASSLGQGGDTGELFF
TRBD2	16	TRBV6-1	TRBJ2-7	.	TGTGCCAGCAGTGTAGGACTAGCGGGAGGGCCCACCGAGCAGTACTTC	CASSVGLAGGPTEQYF
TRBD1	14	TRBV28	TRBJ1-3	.	TGTGCCAGCAGTCCTGGGACAGCTGGAAACACCATATATTTT	CASSPGTAGNTIYF
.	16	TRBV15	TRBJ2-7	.	TGTGCCACCAGCAGAGATGTTAGCGGTAGTGCCTACGAGCAGTACTTC	CATSRDVSGSAYEQYF
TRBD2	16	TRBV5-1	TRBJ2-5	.	TGCGCCAGCAGCCTGGGGGATCCCGGGACTAGCGGGAGGCAGTACTTC	CASSLGDPGTSGRQYF
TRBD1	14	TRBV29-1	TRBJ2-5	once	TGCAGCGCCACGAAGGGGACAGGGGGCGAGACCCAGTACTTC	CSATKGTGGETQYF
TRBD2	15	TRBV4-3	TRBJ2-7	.	TGCGCCAGCGCCCCGAGGGCGGGAGTGGAGTACGAGCAGTACTTC	CASAPRAGVEYEQYF
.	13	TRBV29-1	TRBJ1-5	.	TGCAGCGTCAGTCGGGGGAGCAATCAGCCCCAGCATTTT	CSVSRGSNQPQHF
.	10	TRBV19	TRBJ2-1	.	TGTGCCAGTACAACAGGGTGGCAGTTCTTC	CASTTGWQFF
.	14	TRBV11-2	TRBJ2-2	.	TGTGCCAGTCCTGGTCATGGGGGCGCCGGGGAGCTGTTTTTT	CASPGHGGAGELFF